The entry below gives a single T cell receptor (beta chain) sequence along with its context. No antigen is known for it. Addition of a universal primer site occurred through template switching, and cDNA carried unique molecular identifiers. TCRdb re-analysed the 5' RACE reads in MiXCR, keeping a single row per CDR3 protein. This table holds roughly 710,000 distinct CDR3 sequences, 5.5% to 6.5% found once. This entry is derived from a study of identical twins. The study's findings and limits: Within cord blood, abundant beta clonotypes carried fewer insertions, but memory repertoires showed no such trend.

This CDR3 spans 17 amino acids. J gave up 3 bases and V 6 bases, and 13 bases lay outside the gene matches. Per the germline V gene, CDR1 is MNHNS and CDR2 is SASEGT. The clonotype comes from a man between 18 and 35 years old in good health. The material sequenced was naive T cells sorted from blood. This sequence joins TRBV6-1 and TRBJ1-2; 10 nucleotides match TRBD1. CDR3 residues: CASSPWRLTGGHYGYTF. The CDR3 DNA sequence: TGTGCCAGCAGCCCATGGAGACTGACAGGGGGCCACTATGGCTACACCTTC.